This T cell receptor (beta chain) is from a study of T cell repertoires in cytomegalovirus infection. Study-level information: Matching HLA type and CMV infection were both indicated by public TCR beta signatures. Study results and limitations: Individuals carrying CMV plus the relevant HLA were identified by cumulative frequency of public TCR beta families. HLA-C-restricted CMV clonotypes gave the most frequent clonotype in two of eight donors.

CDR1 is MNHEY and CDR2 is SVGAGI in the germline V gene. CDR3 length equals 15 residues. Between the trimmed V and J ends, which lost 2 bases and 0 bases, there was a span of 8 bases. One entry per CDR3 protein, called by TCRdb with MiXCR from the reads. The sample lists roughly 720,000 distinct CDR3 sequences, under 40% occurring once. Remarks on this clonotype: The antigen is unknown.

The chain links TRBV6-5 to TRBJ1-3; no reliable D call. The clonotype comes from a human donor in good health (CMV status not recorded). Some clones in this sample may be carry-over from other donors' samples. What was sequenced was PBMCs. The CDR3 nucleotides read TGTGCCAGCAGTTACGACTGGAGCTCTGGAAACACCATATATTTT. Translated, it gives CASSYDWSSGNTIYF.